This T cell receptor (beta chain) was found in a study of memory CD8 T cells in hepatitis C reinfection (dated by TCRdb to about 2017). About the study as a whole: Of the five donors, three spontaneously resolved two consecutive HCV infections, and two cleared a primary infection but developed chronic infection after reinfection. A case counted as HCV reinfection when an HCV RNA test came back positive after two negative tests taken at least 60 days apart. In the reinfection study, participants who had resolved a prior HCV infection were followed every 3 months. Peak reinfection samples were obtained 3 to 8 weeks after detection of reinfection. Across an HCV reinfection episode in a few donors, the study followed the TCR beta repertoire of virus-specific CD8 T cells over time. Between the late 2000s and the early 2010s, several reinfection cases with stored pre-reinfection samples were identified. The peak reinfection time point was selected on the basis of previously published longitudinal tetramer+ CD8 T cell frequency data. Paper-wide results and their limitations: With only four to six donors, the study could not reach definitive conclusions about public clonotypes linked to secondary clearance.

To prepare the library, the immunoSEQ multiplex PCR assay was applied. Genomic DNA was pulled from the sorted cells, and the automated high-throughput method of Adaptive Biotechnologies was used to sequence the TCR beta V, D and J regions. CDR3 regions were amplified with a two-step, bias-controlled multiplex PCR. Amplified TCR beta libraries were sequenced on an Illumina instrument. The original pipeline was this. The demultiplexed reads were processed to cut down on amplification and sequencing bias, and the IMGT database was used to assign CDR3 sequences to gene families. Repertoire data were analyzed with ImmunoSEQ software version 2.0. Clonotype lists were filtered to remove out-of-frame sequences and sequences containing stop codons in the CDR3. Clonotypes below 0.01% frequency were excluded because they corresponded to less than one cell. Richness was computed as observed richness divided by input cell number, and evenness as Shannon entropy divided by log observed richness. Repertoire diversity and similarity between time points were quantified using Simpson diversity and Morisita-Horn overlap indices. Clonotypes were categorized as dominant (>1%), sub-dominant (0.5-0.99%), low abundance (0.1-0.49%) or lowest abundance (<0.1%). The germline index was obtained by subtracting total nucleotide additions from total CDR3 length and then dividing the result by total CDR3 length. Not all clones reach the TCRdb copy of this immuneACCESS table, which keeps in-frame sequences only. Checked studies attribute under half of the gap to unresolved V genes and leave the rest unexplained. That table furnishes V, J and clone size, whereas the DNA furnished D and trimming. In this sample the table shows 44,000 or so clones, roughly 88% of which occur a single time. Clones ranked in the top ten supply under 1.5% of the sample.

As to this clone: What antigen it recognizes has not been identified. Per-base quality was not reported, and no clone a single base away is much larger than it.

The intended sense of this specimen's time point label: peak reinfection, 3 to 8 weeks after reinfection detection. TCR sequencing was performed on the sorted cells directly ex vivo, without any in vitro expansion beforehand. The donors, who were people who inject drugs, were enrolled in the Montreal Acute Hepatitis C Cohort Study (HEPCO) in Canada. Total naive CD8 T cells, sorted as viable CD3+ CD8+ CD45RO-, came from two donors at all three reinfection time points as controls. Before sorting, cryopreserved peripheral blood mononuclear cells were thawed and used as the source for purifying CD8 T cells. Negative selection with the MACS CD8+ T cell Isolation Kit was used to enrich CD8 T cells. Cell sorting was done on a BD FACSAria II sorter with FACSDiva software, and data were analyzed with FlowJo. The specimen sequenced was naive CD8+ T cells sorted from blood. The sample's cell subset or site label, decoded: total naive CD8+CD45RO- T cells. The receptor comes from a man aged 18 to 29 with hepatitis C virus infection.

In nucleotide form, the sequence is TGTGCCAGCAGTGGAGGTCGGGACAGGGGAATCTATGAGCAGTTCTTC. Its protein reads: CASSGGRDRGIYEQFF. The chain is assembled from TRBV2 and TRBJ2-1, with 10 bases aligning to TRBD1. The germline V end is reduced by 4 bases and the J end by 8 bases; junction bases left unmatched: 11. Inclusive of the bounding cysteine and phenylalanine, the CDR3 is 16 residues long. Only the CDR3 DNA stays, 48 bases, in frame from base 1. The CDR1 and CDR2 encoded by the germline V gene are SNHLY and FYNNEI.